This is a list of T cell receptor beta chains from one sample in a study of cytomegalovirus exposure and HLA in healthy donors. Sequencing used immunoSEQ multiplex PCR; TCRdb keeps in-frame clones, though not all of them. Of 150,000 to 160,000 clones in the sample, 70% to 90% were seen once. The source material was PBMCs. Every receptor here comes from a woman between 18 and 29 years old in good health and CMV-seronegative. Both conserved end residues are part of each CDR3. D genes are given only for firm matches. Where a row states a size, it is once, few, many or the class of an expanded clone; other rows omit it.

size | D | J | length | V | CDR3 | DNA
once | TRBD2 | TRBJ2-5 | 16 | TRBV11-2 | CASSLTPGASGETQYF | TGTGCCAGCAGCTTAACCCCCGGGGCTAGCGGAGAGACCCAGTACTTC
- | - | TRBJ1-5 | 17 | TRBV10-1 | CASSEGTPRSANQPQHF | TGCGCCAGCAGTGAAGGGACACCACGGAGTGCAAATCAGCCCCAGCATTTT
few | - | TRBJ1-1 | 13 | TRBV7-2 | CASSLVINTEAFF | TGTGCCAGCAGCTTAGTCATTAACACTGAAGCTTTCTTT
- | TRBD1 | TRBJ1-2 | 14 | TRBV5-1 | CASSQGTGGGGYTF | TGCGCCAGCAGCCAAGGGACAGGCGGTGGTGGCTACACCTTC
- | - | TRBJ2-6 | 15 | TRBV30 | CAWGRGLSGANVLTF | TGTGCCTGGGGCCGCGGTCTTTCTGGGGCCAACGTCCTGACTTTC
- | TRBD2 | TRBJ2-1 | 15 | TRBV2 | CASSVQGGFYNEQFF | TGTGCCAGCAGTGTTCAGGGAGGGTTTTACAATGAGCAGTTCTTC
once | - | TRBJ1-1 | 15 | TRBV28 | CASSSPTELNTEAFF | TGTGCCAGCAGTTCACCCACAGAGTTGAACACTGAAGCTTTCTTT
- | TRBD2 | TRBJ2-1 | 18 | TRBV4-2 | CASSQDYSLGGYYNEQFF | TGTGCCAGCAGCCAAGATTATTCCCTCGGGGGGTACTACAATGAGCAGTTCTTC
- | TRBD2 | TRBJ2-3 | 15 | TRBV6-6 | CASSKLAGGTDTQYF | TGTGCCAGCAGTAAACTAGCGGGGGGAACAGATACGCAGTATTTT
- | TRBD1 | TRBJ2-7 | 16 | TRBV4-2 | CASSQDLRTGGYEQYF | TGTGCCAGCAGCCAAGATCTCCGGACAGGGGGATACGAGCAGTACTTC
- | TRBD2 | TRBJ2-7 | 16 | TRBV18 | CASSPRETSGVYEQYF | TGTGCCAGCTCACCACGAGAAACTAGCGGGGTTTACGAGCAGTACTTC
- | - | TRBJ2-7 | 14 | TRBV19 | CASSIEAAIGEQYF | TGTGCCAGTAGTATAGAGGCGGCTATAGGCGAGCAGTACTTC
- | TRBD1 | TRBJ2-7 | 14 | TRBV19 | CASTSAQGQGALYF | TGTGCCAGTACCTCCGCCCAGGGACAGGGCGCATTGTACTTC
- | TRBD2 | TRBJ2-5 | 19 | TRBV4-1 | CASSRGPQSRASGQETQYF | TGCGCCAGCAGCCGAGGGCCCCAAAGTCGGGCTAGCGGACAAGAGACCCAGTACTTC
few | - | TRBJ1-4 | 13 | TRBV29-1 | CSVDLGQNEKLFF | TGCAGCGTTGATTTGGGGCAGAATGAAAAACTGTTTTTT
- | - | TRBJ2-5 | 15 | TRBV11-2 | CASSLGATDQETQYF | TGTGCCAGCAGCTTAGGTGCCACAGACCAAGAGACCCAGTACTTC
- | - | TRBJ1-6 | 15 | TRBV6-6 | CAPSRGDFYNSPLHF | TGTGCCCCTTCTCGGGGGGATTTCTATAATTCACCCCTCCACTTT
once | TRBD1 | TRBJ1-1 | 12 | TRBV5-1 | CASSPDRGQAFF | TGCGCCAGCAGCCCCGACAGGGGGCAGGCTTTCTTT
- | - | TRBJ2-6 | 12 | TRBV11-2 | CASSLGSNVLTF | TGTGCCAGCAGCTTAGGGAGCAACGTCCTGACTTTC
- | - | TRBJ1-5 | 14 | TRBV9 | CASSVGTIHQPQHF | TGTGCCAGCAGCGTCGGGACAATCCATCAGCCCCAGCATTTT
- | - | TRBJ1-3 | 20 | TRBV5-1 | CASSLEAGESKGYSGNTIYF | TGCGCCAGCAGCTTGGAAGCGGGAGAGAGTAAGGGGTACTCTGGAAACACCATATATTTT
- | - | TRBJ1-2 | 14 | TRBV5-1 | CASSLSQAGTGYTF | TGCGCCAGCAGCTTGAGTCAGGCAGGCACTGGCTACACCTTC
once | - | TRBJ2-1 | 14 | TRBV27 | CASSPRSSYNEQFF | TGTGCCAGCAGCCCGAGGAGCTCCTACAATGAGCAGTTCTTC
- | - | TRBJ1-4 | 15 | TRBV2 | CASSYPTGPREGLFF | TGTGCCAGCAGCTACCCGACAGGCCCACGCGAAGGACTGTTTTTT
- | TRBD2 | TRBJ2-3 | 14 | TRBV10-3 | CATAPGLATDTQYF | TGTGCCACCGCACCGGGACTAGCAACAGATACGCAGTATTTT
- | TRBD1 | TRBJ2-7 | 15 | TRBV10-3 | CATTRDRDSSYEQYF | TGTGCCACCACCCGGGACAGGGACAGCTCCTACGAGCAGTACTTC
- | - | TRBJ2-7 | 15 | TRBV5-1 | CASSLVFQATYEQYF | TGCGCCAGCAGCTTGGTATTTCAGGCTACCTACGAGCAGTACTTC